Below are 9 T cell receptor beta chains sequenced from a single sample in a study of T-cell memory formation after mild COVID-19. Each CDR3 protein is one row after TCRdb ran MiXCR on the 5' RACE reads. The sample holds about 110,000 distinct CDR3 sequences; roughly an eighth are singletons and the top ten take around 43%. Sequenced: PBMCs or a T cell subset sorted from them (not recorded which). The receptors here all came from a man younger than 35 who had mild COVID-19 (a few samples of this study predate the infection). Cell type and time point are not known.

This clonotype has only a few counts. The chain carries TRBV14 and TRBJ2-1; weak D call: TRBD2 (6 bases). The germline V gene has CDR1 SGHDN and CDR2 FVKESK. The CDR3 runs 17 residues. With 4 bases removed from V and 0 bases from J, the gap between germline ends came to 16 bases. The CDR3 DNA follows: TGTGCCAGCAGCCTGACTGGGGGGTCCTCCTCCTACAATGAGCAGTTCTTC. This sequence encodes CASSLTGGSSSYNEQFF.

This clonotype has a handful of counts. This sequence joins TRBV4-2 and TRBJ2-7, with a weak D call TRBD2 (6 bases). From germline, CDR1 is LGHNA and CDR2 YNFKEQ. Trimming took 0 bases from V and 0 from J, leaving 9 bases between them. This CDR3 has 15 residues. CDR3 bases: TGTGCCAGCAGCCAAGATCGCGGGGACTCCTACGAGCAGTACGTC. Translating gives CASSQDRGDSYEQYV.

This clonotype has more than one count but fewer than ten. This chain uses TRBV15 with TRBJ1-5, with TRBD1 identical over 8 bases. V was pared by 3 bases and J by 6 bases, with 4 bases of the junction left unmatched. The CDR3 length is 14 residues. CDR1 is LNHNV, CDR2 YYDKDF, per germline (reference sequence). The CDR3 loop reads CATSSSGGSQPQHF. The CDR3 DNA follows: TGTGCCACCAGCAGCTCAGGGGGCAGTCAGCCCCAGCATTTT.

The chain couples TRBV4-2 to TRBJ2-2, with D possibly being TRBD2 (7 bases). The CDR3 spans 14 residues. The V and J ends lost 8 bases and 4 bases respectively, with 14 bases between them. Germline CDR1 and CDR2: LGHNA and YNFKEQ. In DNA, the CDR3 is TGTGCCAGCTCCCGGGGGGCGGTCACCGGGGAGCTGTTTTTT. This codes for CASSRGAVTGELFF.

CDR3 protein: CASSQEIGTSGGPTREFDTQYF. CDR3 coding DNA: TGCGCCAGCAGCCAGGAAATCGGGACTAGCGGGGGCCCGACCCGTGAGTTCGATACGCAGTATTTT. V usage is TRBV4-3 and J usage is TRBJ2-3; TRBD2 matches at 14 bases. The CDR3 is 22 residues long. J lost 6 bases, V lost 3 bases, and 23 bases had no gene match. Looked up from germline, CDR1 is LGHNA and CDR2 is YSLEER.

This rearrangement joins TRBV11-3 to TRBJ2-1; D tentatively reads TRBD1 or TRBD2 (6 bases each). The CDR3 consists of 14 residues. Trimming shortened V by 1 base and J by 7 bases, and 11 bases separated the two germline ends. Looked up from germline, CDR1 is SGHNT and CDR2 is YENEEA. The chain's CDR3 is CASSLVGGGNEQFF. CDR3 DNA sequence: TGTGCCAGCAGCTTAGTGGGGGGCGGGAATGAGCAGTTCTTC.

This clonotype has at least ten counts. The chain combines TRBV4-2 with TRBJ1-1; D gene unclear. CDR3 size: 11 residues. Trimming took 3 bases from V and 1 from J, leaving 0 bases between them. Germline lookup yields CDR1 LGHNA and CDR2 YNFKEQ. The CDR3 protein is CASSQNTEAFF. CDR3 coding DNA: TGTGCCAGCAGCCAGAACACTGAAGCTTTCTTT.

This clonotype was observed once. The genes are TRBV12-3 or TRBV12-4 and TRBJ2-3; TRBD2 is a possible D gene (6 bases). There are 14 residues in the CDR3. Trimming left V 3 bases short and J 2 bases short, with 9 bases between. CDR3 DNA: TGTGCCAGCAGTTTTGCGGGAACCACAGATACGCAGTATTTT. This translates into CASSFAGTTDTQYF.

This clonotype was found once. V and J are TRBV27 and TRBJ2-1; D is ambiguous. Germline CDR1 is MNHEY and CDR2 is SMNVEV (reference sequence). Trimming cost V 2 bases and J 10 bases, with 12 bases left between them. The CDR3 loop spans 13 amino acids. In DNA, the CDR3 is TGTGCCAGCAGTTTACTCCAAAAGAAGGAGCAGTTCTTC. Protein sequence: CASSLLQKKEQFF.